These 20 T cell receptor beta chains were sequenced from one sample in a study of blood T cell repertoires in COVID-19. Sequencing was performed with immunoSEQ multiplex PCR; in TCRdb, only in-frame clones are kept and a portion is missing. Of about 270,000 clones in the sample, around 80% were seen once. Sequencing was done on a sample of peripheral blood. The origin of the receptors is an elderly man with acute or convalescent COVID-19.

The rearrangement joins TRBV6-5 to TRBJ2-5, with TRBD2 matching over 8 bases. The CDR3 totals 13 residues. The V and J ends lost 9 bases and 4 bases, in that order; junction bases with no gene match: 7. In germline, CDR1 is MNHEY, CDR2 SVGAGI. The CDR3 coding sequence is TGTGCCAGTCGCGGGAGGCCGGCAGAGACCCAGTACTTC. This translates into CASRGRPAETQYF.

This clone was recorded once. The V gene is TRBV7-9, the J gene TRBJ2-3, with a possible D match to TRBD2 (6 bases). CDR1 and CDR2 from the germline V gene are SEHNR and FQNEAQ (reference sequence). V lost 0 bases and J lost 5, with 15 bases in between. The CDR3 has 16 residues. The CDR3 sequence is CASSLAEGGAGDTQYF. CDR3 DNA sequence: TGTGCCAGCAGCTTAGCAGAGGGAGGAGCAGGAGATACGCAGTATTTT.

This chain connects TRBV3-1 (or the pseudogene TRBV3-2) to TRBJ2-7; a weak D match, TRBD2 (6 bases). Germline V gene data show CDR1 as LGHDT and CDR2 as YNNKEL (reference sequence). This CDR3 contains 13 residues. V lost 2 bases to trimming and J lost 3 bases, with 8 bases between them. The CDR3 loop reads CASSQLGGYEQYF. As DNA, the CDR3 is TGTGCCAGCAGCCAACTGGGGGGCTACGAGCAGTACTTC.

The chain recombines TRBV7-6 with TRBJ1-4; 7 nucleotides align to TRBD1. V shed 1 base and J 3 bases; nucleotides not matched to a gene: 5. The germline V gene has CDR1 SGHVS and CDR2 FNYEAQ. The CDR3 loop spans 16 amino acids. CDR3 nucleotide sequence: TGTGCCAGCAGCTTAGTCGACAGGGCCTCTAATGAAAAACTGTTTTTT. Protein sequence: CASSLVDRASNEKLFF.

J is TRBJ2-7 and V is TRBV27, with 8 bases matching TRBD1. The CDR3 runs to 14 residues. The germline CDR1 and CDR2 sequences are MNHEY and SMNVEV (reference sequence). With V trimmed by 6 bases and J by 1 base, 5 bases remained unmatched. CDR3 amino acids: CASRRTGISYEQYF. The CDR3 DNA follows: TGTGCCAGCAGGCGGACAGGGATATCCTACGAGCAGTACTTC.

V is TRBV30 and J is TRBJ1-2, with 7 positions matching TRBD1. This CDR3 region has 14 residues. Trimming took 6 bases from V and 2 from J; bases not matched to a gene: 9. Germline V CDR1 and CDR2: GTSNPN, SVGIG (reference sequence). CDR3 sequence: CACQGGQINYGYTF. Written as DNA, the CDR3 is TGTGCCTGCCAGGGGGGTCAGATAAACTATGGCTACACCTTC.

The chain combines TRBV9 with TRBJ2-2, with D uncertain. V was shortened by 0 bases and J by 0 bases, with 9 bases between the two germline ends. CDR1 is SGDLS, CDR2 YYNGEE, per germline. The CDR3 runs to 16 residues. In nucleotides, the CDR3 is TGTGCCAGCAGCGTAGCCGTTGGGCCGAACACCGGGGAGCTGTTTTTT. Translating it yields CASSVAVGPNTGELFF. The full variable domain, in which reference TRBV9 and TRBJ2-2 provide the parts outside the CDR3, is DSGVTQTPKHLITATGQRVTLRCSPRSGDLSVYWYQQSLDQGLQFLIQYYNGEERAKGNILERFSAQQFPDLHSELNLSSLELGDSALYFCASSVAVGPNTGELFFGEGSRLTVL.

This clone has just a few counts. The V gene is TRBV6-1, the J gene TRBJ1-5; no firm D call. Trimming removed 3 bases at V and 3 bases at J, with 9 bases between. This CDR3 is 14 amino acids long. The germline CDR1 and CDR2 sequences are MNHNS and SASEGT. CDR3 amino acids: CASSDRELNQPQHF. For the CDR3, the DNA is TGTGCCAGCAGTGACCGGGAACTCAATCAGCCCCAGCATTTT.

The gene calls are TRBV19 and TRBJ1-6; D may be TRBD1 (5 bases). The ends were cut back, 0 bases at V and 9 bases at J, with 12 bases in the middle. The length of the CDR3 is 15 residues. Germline-derived CDR1 and CDR2 are LNHDA and SQIVND (reference sequence). CDR3 sequence (DNA): TGTGCCAGTAGTATAGAGGAGGGGCGTGGTTCACCCCTCCACTTT. As protein: CASSIEEGRGSPLHF.

The gene calls are TRBV29-1 and TRBJ2-7, with TRBD1 matching over 8 bases. This CDR3 is 12 amino acids long. Germline CDR1 is SQVTM and CDR2 is ANQGSEA. The ends lost 4 bases at V and 2 bases at J; junction bases unmatched: 1. The CDR3 coding sequence is TGCAGCGTTGCGACAGGGGCCTACGAGCAGTACTTC. Amino acid sequence: CSVATGAYEQYF.

This chain connects TRBV2 to TRBJ2-7; 10 bases fit TRBD1. V lost 5 bases, J lost 7 bases, and 8 bases stayed unmatched. The germline V gene has CDR1 SNHLY and CDR2 FYNNEI. The CDR3 is 14 amino acids. CDR3 DNA sequence: TGTGCCAGCAGTTATCGGGACAGGGGTTGGGAGCAGTACTTC. Protein sequence: CASSYRDRGWEQYF.

This rearrangement joins TRBV28 to TRBJ1-6; a weak D match, TRBD1 (5 bases). Germline V gives CDR1 MDHEN, CDR2 SYDVKM. V lost 6 bases to trimming and J lost 15 bases, with 15 bases between them. The CDR3 loop spans 12 amino acids. The CDR3 sequence is CASSRLGVGLHF. The CDR3 nucleotides read TGTGCCAGCAGCCGACTAGGGGTGGGCCTCCACTTT.

The gene calls are TRBV7-2 and TRBJ1-3, with D possibly being TRBD1 (6 bases). V was pared by 1 base and J by 4 bases, with 17 bases between. The CDR3 is 17 amino acids. The germline gives CDR1 SGHTA, CDR2 FQGNSA. CDR3 sequence reads: CASSLGFAGAKGNTIYF. The DNA of the CDR3 is TGTGCCAGCAGCTTAGGTTTCGCGGGGGCGAAAGGAAACACCATATATTTT.

V is TRBV25-1 and J is TRBJ2-3; 13 bases agree with TRBD2. With 3 bases clipped from V and 4 bases from J, the junction kept 10 bases outside the gene matches. Looked up from germline, CDR1 is MGHDK and CDR2 is SYGVNS. The CDR3 is 18 residues long. The CDR3 is CASSEIERTSGSSDTQYF. The CDR3 bases are TGTGCCAGCAGTGAGATAGAGAGGACTAGCGGGAGTTCAGATACGCAGTATTTT.

V gene TRBV5-1 combines with J gene TRBJ2-1; the match to TRBD2 covers 8 bases. CDR3 size: 14 residues. V was pared by 8 bases and J by 6 bases, with 10 bases of the junction left unmatched. The germline V gene has CDR1 SGHRS and CDR2 YFSETQ. DNA for the CDR3: TGCGCCAGTTCCCGACTAGCGACATCCAATGAGCAGTTCTTC. This sequence encodes CASSRLATSNEQFF.

This clone was seen more than once but under ten times. The rearrangement uses TRBV7-6 and TRBJ2-7, with D possibly matching TRBD1 (7 bases). Germline CDR1 and CDR2: SGHVS and FNYEAQ. This CDR3 has 15 amino acids. Deletions cut 4 bases from V and 0 bases from J, with 13 bases between. The CDR3 DNA follows: TGTGCCAGCAGCTCCCGACAGGGACTCTCCTACGAGCAGTACTTC. Protein product: CASSSRQGLSYEQYF.

This rearrangement joins TRBV5-1 to TRBJ2-2; perhaps TRBD1 as D (6 bases). Germline V CDR1 and CDR2: SGHRS, YFSETQ. Trimming removed 6 bases at V and 0 bases at J, with 12 bases between. CDR3 length equals 15 residues. The CDR3 here is CASTPGHPNTGELFF. In DNA form, the CDR3 reads TGCGCCAGCACCCCGGGACATCCGAACACCGGGGAGCTGTTTTTT.

This chain links TRBV3-1 (or the pseudogene TRBV3-2) with TRBJ1-5; D is perhaps TRBD1 (6 bases). Germline lookup yields CDR1 LGHDT and CDR2 YNNKEL (reference sequence). CDR3 length: 13 residues. The ends were cut back, 4 bases at V and 6 bases at J, with 10 bases in the middle. The CDR3 sequence: CASSPPTGQPQHF. In nucleotides, the CDR3 is TGTGCCAGCAGCCCACCGACAGGTCAGCCCCAGCATTTT.

This chain links TRBV12-3 or TRBV12-4 with TRBJ2-1; D not resolved. This CDR3 region has 12 residues. Trimming shortened V by 3 bases and J by 4 bases, and 4 bases separated the two germline ends. CDR3 bases: TGTGCCAGCAGTTTCAGGTACAATGAGCAGTTCTTC. It yields the protein CASSFRYNEQFF.

The table lists this clone with a count of one. Other DNA sequences within the sample encode an identical CDR3. This chain connects TRBV20-1 to TRBJ1-1; D gene unclear. In germline, CDR1 is DFQATT, CDR2 SNEGSKA (reference sequence). The CDR3 extends over 11 amino acids. V lost 4 bases and J lost 4, with 7 bases in between. In DNA, the CDR3 is TGCAGTGCTACGGGTGGCACTGAAGCTTTCTTT. Its protein is CSATGGTEAFF.